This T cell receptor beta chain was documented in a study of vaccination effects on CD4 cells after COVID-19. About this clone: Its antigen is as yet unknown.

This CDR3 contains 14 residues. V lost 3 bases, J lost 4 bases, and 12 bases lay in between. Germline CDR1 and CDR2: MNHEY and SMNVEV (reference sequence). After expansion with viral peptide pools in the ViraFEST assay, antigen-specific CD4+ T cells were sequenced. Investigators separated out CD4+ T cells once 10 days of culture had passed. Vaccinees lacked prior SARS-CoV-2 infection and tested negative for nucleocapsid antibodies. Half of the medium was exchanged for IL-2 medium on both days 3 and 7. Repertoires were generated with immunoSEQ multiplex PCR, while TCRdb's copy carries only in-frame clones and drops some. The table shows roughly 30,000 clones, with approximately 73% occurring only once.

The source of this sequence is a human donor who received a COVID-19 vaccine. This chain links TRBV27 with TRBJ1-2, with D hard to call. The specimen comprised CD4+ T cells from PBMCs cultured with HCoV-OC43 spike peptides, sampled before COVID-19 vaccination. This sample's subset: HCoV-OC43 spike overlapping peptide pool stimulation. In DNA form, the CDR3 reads TGTGCCAGCAGTTTTCAGGCCGACACCTATGGCTACACCTTC. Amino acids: CASSFQADTYGYTF.